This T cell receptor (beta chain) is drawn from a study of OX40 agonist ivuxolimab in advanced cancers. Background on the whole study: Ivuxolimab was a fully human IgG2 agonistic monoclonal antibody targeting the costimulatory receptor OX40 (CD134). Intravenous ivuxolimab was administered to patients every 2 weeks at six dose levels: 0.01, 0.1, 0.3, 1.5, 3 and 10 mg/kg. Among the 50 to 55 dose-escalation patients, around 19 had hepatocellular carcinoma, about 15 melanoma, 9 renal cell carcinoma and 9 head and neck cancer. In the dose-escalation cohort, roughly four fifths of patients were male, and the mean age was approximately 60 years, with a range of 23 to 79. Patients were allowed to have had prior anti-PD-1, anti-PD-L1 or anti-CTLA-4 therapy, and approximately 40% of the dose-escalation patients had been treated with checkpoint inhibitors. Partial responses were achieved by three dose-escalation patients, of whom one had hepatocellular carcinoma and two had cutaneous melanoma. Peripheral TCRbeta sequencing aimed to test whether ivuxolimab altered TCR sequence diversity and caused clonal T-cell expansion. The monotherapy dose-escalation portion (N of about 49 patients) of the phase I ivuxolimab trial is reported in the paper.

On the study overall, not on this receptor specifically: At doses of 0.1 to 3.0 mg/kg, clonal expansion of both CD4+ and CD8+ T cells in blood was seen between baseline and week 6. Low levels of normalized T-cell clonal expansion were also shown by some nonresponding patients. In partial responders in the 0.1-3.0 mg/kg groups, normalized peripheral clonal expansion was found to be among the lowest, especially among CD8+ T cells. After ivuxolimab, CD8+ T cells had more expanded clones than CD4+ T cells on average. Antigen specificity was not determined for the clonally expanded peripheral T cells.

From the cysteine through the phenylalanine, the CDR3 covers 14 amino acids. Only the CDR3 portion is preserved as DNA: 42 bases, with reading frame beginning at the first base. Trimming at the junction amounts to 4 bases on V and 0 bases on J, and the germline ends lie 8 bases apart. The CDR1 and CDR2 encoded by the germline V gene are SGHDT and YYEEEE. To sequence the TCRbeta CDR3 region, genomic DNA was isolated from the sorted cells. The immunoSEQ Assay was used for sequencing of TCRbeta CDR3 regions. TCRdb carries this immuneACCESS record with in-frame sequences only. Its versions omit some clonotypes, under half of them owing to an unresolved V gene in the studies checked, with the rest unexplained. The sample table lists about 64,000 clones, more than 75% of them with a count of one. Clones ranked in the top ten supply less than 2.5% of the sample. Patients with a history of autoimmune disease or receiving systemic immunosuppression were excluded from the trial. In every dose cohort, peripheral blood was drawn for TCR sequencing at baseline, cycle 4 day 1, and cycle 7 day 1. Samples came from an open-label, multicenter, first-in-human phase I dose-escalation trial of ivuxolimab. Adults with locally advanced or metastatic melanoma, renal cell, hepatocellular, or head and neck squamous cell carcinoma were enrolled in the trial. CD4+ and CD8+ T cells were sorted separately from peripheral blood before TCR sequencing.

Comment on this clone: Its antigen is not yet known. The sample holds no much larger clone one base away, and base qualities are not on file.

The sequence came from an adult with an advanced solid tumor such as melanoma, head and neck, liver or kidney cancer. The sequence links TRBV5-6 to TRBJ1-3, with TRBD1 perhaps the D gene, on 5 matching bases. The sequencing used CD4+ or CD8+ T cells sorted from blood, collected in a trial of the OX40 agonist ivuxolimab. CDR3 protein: CASSPTVSGNTIYF. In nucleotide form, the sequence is TGTGCCAGCAGCCCGACAGTCTCTGGAAACACCATATATTTT.